Following are 30 T cell receptor beta chains from one sample sequenced in a study of tumor-infiltrating lymphocytes in primary liver carcinoma. The authors made TCR beta cDNA from about 500 ng total RNA with a constant-region primer. A slightly modified ARM-PCR protocol with three nested multiplex PCR rounds produced these TCR beta libraries. Both of the initial two PCR rounds ran for approximately 10 cycles and employed TRBV1-TRBV30 forward primers alongside a C-beta reverse primer. TCRdb itself ran the multiplex PCR reads through MiXCR, one entry per CDR3 protein. Of about 130,000 distinct CDR3 sequences detected, 60% to 75% appear once; the ten largest clones hold around 8.2%. Between roughly 17 and 33 mg of unsorted bulk tissue served as the source from which RNA and DNA were co-extracted. The sample was liver tumor tissue from sampling region 3. Subset noted: tumor region T3, left-lateral pole. The origin of the receptors is a woman aged 60 to 75 with primary liver carcinoma and hepatitis B virus infection.

The genes are TRBV25-1 and TRBJ2-5; the D gene is possibly TRBD1 (7 bases). Germline V lookup: CDR1 MGHDK, CDR2 SYGVNS. This CDR3 contains 17 residues. The V end lost 2 bases, the J end lost 1 base, and 17 bases lay between the germline ends. CDR3 DNA sequence: TGTGCCAGCAGTGAAGGAGGGGGCCTCTCAGCCCAAGAGACCCAGTACTTC. This codes for CASSEGGGLSAQETQYF.

This clonotype was found many times. The chain employs TRBV30 and TRBJ2-1; 7 nucleotides match TRBD2. The CDR3 contains 11 residues. With 2 bases clipped from V and 10 bases from J, the junction kept 2 bases outside the gene matches. The germline V gene has CDR1 GTSNPN and CDR2 SVGIG (reference sequence). This CDR3 is CAWSWRGEQFF. The DNA of the CDR3 is TGTGCCTGGAGTTGGCGGGGGGAGCAGTTCTTC. The full variable domain, its missing parts supplied by reference TRBV30 and TRBJ2-1, is SQTIHQWPATLVQPVGSPLSLECTVEGTSNPNLYWYRQAAGRGLQLLFYSVGIGQISSEVPQNLSASRPQDRQFILSSKKLLLSDSGFYLCAWSWRGEQFFGPGTRLTVL.

On this clonotype: Just one base apart from a much larger clone, this may be a read error. The CDR3 does not close with the conserved phenylalanine or tryptophan, likely indicating a read error. This chain uses TRBV14 with TRBJ2-1, with 11 positions matching TRBD2. Germline-derived CDR1 and CDR2 are SGHDN and FVKESK. With 1 base clipped from V and 3 bases from J, the junction kept 2 bases outside the gene matches. The CDR3 has 16 amino acids. The CDR3 nucleotides read TGTGCCAGCAGCCAAGGACTAGCGGGATTCTACAATGAGCAGTTCCTC. Amino acids: CASSQGLAGFYNEQFL.

On this clonotype: The CDR3 ends on some other residue instead of the conserved phenylalanine or tryptophan, so this is likely a read error. The chain carries TRBV6-2 or TRBV6-3 and TRBJ2-1; 7 bases align to TRBD2. Germline CDR1 is MNHEY and CDR2 is SVGEGT. Germline trimming cut 6 bases from V and 7 bases from J; bases unmatched to any gene: 9. This CDR3 contains 14 residues. The CDR3 bases are TGTGCCAGCAGATCCGGGACTATCAGGAATGAGCAGTTCTTA. It encodes CASRSGTIRNEQFL.

Note on this clonotype: One end of the junction fails to match germline, which may point to a read error. The chain recombines TRBV7-8 with TRBJ2-4; 9 bases line up with TRBD2. The CDR3 length is 16 residues. Germline assignment: CDR1 SGHVS and CDR2 FQNEAQ. Here the CDR3 reads CVSSLLGGRAENIQYF. CDR3 in DNA: TGTGTCAGCAGTTTATTGGGCGGGAGGGCCGAGAACATTCAGTACTTC. Together with reference TRBV7-8 and TRBJ2-4, the CDR3 gives the full variable domain: GAGVSQSPRYKVAKRGQDVALRCDPISGHVSLFWYQQALGQGPEFLTYFQNEAQLDKSGLPSDRFFAERPEGSVSTLKIQRTQQEDSAVYLCVSSLLGGRAENIQYFGAGTRLSVL.

The chain is built from TRBV28 and TRBJ2-1; D is unclear. The CDR3 spans 15 residues. Per germline, CDR1 MDHEN and CDR2 SYDVKM. Trimming removed 7 bases at V and 1 base at J, with 14 bases between. The CDR3 protein is CASNPSGMSYNEQFF. The CDR3 DNA is TGTGCCAGCAATCCTTCCGGAATGTCCTACAATGAGCAGTTCTTC.

The J gene is TRBJ2-2, the V gene TRBV7-9, with D perhaps assigned TRBD1 or TRBD2 (5 bases each). V was clipped by 5 bases and J by 5 bases, with 15 bases between them. The CDR3 has 15 residues. CDR1 is SEHNR and CDR2 is FQNEAQ in the germline V gene (reference sequence). The CDR3 DNA reads as TGTGCCAGCAGCCGGGGCGTCAGGAGTACCGGGGAGCTGTTTTTT. It yields the protein CASSRGVRSTGELFF.

This clonotype has ten or more counts. The chain couples TRBV11-2 to TRBJ2-3, with 8 bases aligning to TRBD1. The germline V gene has CDR1 SGHAT and CDR2 FQNNGV. This CDR3 spans 15 amino acids. V lost 0 bases and J lost 6; bases outside the gene matches: 5. The CDR3 here is CASSLEQGAADTQYF. CDR3 nucleotides: TGTGCCAGCAGCTTAGAGCAGGGGGCGGCTGATACGCAGTATTTT.

This chain connects TRBV2 to TRBJ2-7, with D possibly matching TRBD1 (6 bases). This CDR3 spans 15 amino acids. From germline, CDR1 is SNHLY and CDR2 FYNNEI. V was cut by 0 bases and J by 2 bases, with 11 bases left in between. The CDR3 is CASSEAWTAPYEQYF. As DNA, the CDR3 is TGTGCCAGCAGTGAAGCGTGGACAGCCCCCTACGAGCAGTACTTC.

This clonotype was seen more than once but under ten times. This chain connects TRBV6-6 to TRBJ2-3; possible D gene TRBD2, 5 bases. The CDR3 length is 15 residues. Per the germline V gene, CDR1 is MNHNY and CDR2 is SVGAGI (reference sequence). The germline V and J ends were trimmed by 2 bases and 2 bases, with 11 bases remaining between them. The CDR3 region is CASSYPTGTTDTQYF. In nucleotides, the CDR3 is TGTGCCAGCAGTTACCCAACGGGAACCACAGATACGCAGTATTTT.

With respect to this clonotype: It is likely a read error, because the conserved phenylalanine at the end of the CDR3 is missing. The DNA is omitted, as the CDR3 cannot be located on it reliably, and the CDR3 follows TCRdb's listing. The V gene is TRBV11-2, the J gene TRBJ2-7; whether TRBD2, the table's D call, matches the DNA was not checked. The CDR3 is 14 residues long, counting both termini. Germline assignment: CDR1 SGHAT and CDR2 FQNNGV. The CDR3 loop reads CASSPGTSGGERYL.

As regards this clonotype: Compared with germline, one end of the junction differs, possibly owing to a read error. This chain connects TRBV6-2 or TRBV6-3 to TRBJ2-1; D tentatively reads TRBD1 or TRBD2 (5 bases each). The CDR3 consists of 14 residues. Germline V gene lookup returns CDR1 MNHEY and CDR2 SVGEGT. The DNA of the CDR3 is TGTGCCAGCAGACCCGATGGGGGTTTCAATGAGCAGATCTTC. This sequence encodes CASRPDGGFNEQIF.

This clonotype was seen a few times. Sequence at one end of the junction differs from germline and may be a read error. The genes are TRBV11-2 and TRBJ2-2, with TRBD2 matching 9 bases. The CDR3 covers 16 residues. Germline values: CDR1 SGHAT, CDR2 FQNNGV. The CDR3 loop is CVSSSSGSRNTGELLF. CDR3 nucleotide sequence: TGTGTCAGCAGCAGTAGCGGGAGTCGTAACACCGGGGAGCTGTTATTT.

The J gene is TRBJ1-2, the V gene TRBV11-3; D ambiguous. CDR1 is SGHNT, CDR2 YENEEA, per germline. The CDR3 extends over 13 amino acids. CDR3 protein: CASGLRRARGYTF. The CDR3 DNA reads as TGTGCTAGCGGCTTACGGCGGGCGAGAGGCTACACCTTC.

Of note for this clonotype: Mismatch with germline at one junction end may stem from a read error. The rearrangement uses TRBV29-1 and TRBJ2-3; no definite D call. Looked up from germline, CDR1 is SQVTM and CDR2 is ANQGSEA. CDR3 length: 12 residues. CDR3 sequence: CSVADNTDAQYF. Written as DNA, the CDR3 is TGCAGCGTTGCTGATAACACAGATGCGCAGTATTTT.

This clonotype was observed a handful of times. A clone one base away is much larger, so this may be a read error. The gene calls are TRBV4-1 and TRBJ2-7; D is uncertain. This CDR3 contains 14 residues. The ends were cut back, 1 base at V and 6 bases at J, with 13 bases in the middle. CDR1 and CDR2 (germline): MGHRA, YSYEKL. For the CDR3, the DNA is TGCGCCAGCAGCCAAGGTGGCCCGCTCCTCGAGCAGTACTTC. Its translation is CASSQGGPLLEQYF.

As concerns this clonotype: A much bigger clone sits one base away, suggesting this may be a read error. A read error is likely, as this CDR3 ends without the conserved phenylalanine or tryptophan. The DNA is omitted, as the CDR3 cannot be located on it reliably, and the CDR3 follows TCRdb's listing. The chain combines TRBV1 with TRBJ2-7. TRBV1 is annotated as a pseudogene. The CDR3 spans 12 residues, counting both ends. CDR3 sequence reads: CTRKRTPYEQYY.

This clonotype was picked up a small number of times. A much larger clone lies one base from this, so it may be a read error. This chain uses TRBV4-2 with TRBJ2-5, with TRBD2 matching over 8 bases. The CDR3 contains 14 residues. Per germline, CDR1 LGHNA and CDR2 YNFKEQ. CDR3 protein: CASNQAGVAETQYF. Here the CDR3 DNA reads TGTGCCAGCAACCAAGCGGGAGTAGCAGAGACCCAGTACTTC.

With regard to this clonotype: A read error is likely, as this CDR3 ends without the conserved phenylalanine or tryptophan. The chain uses TRBV5-6 and TRBJ2-6, with D possibly TRBD1 on 6 matching bases. The CDR3 is 18 amino acids. CDR1 is SGHDT, CDR2 YYEEEE, per germline. The chain's CDR3 is CVSSLITQGIPGANVLTS. CDR3 coding DNA: TGTGTCAGCAGCTTGATCACTCAGGGGATTCCTGGGGCCAACGTCCTGACTTCC.

This clonotype was observed at least ten times. J is TRBJ2-6 and V is TRBV7-9, with a tentative D call TRBD2 (6 bases). Deletions cut 0 bases from V and 8 bases from J, with 8 bases between. Germline CDR1 SEHNR, CDR2 FQNEAQ (reference sequence). This CDR3 spans 14 amino acids. CDR3 residues: CASSLAGGTNVLTF. The CDR3, as DNA: TGTGCCAGCAGCTTAGCTGGCGGGACCAACGTCCTGACTTTC.

As to this clonotype: Given the absence of the conserved phenylalanine or tryptophan at the CDR3 end, a read error is likely. The DNA is omitted, as the CDR3 cannot be located on it reliably, and the CDR3 follows TCRdb's listing. V and J are TRBV29-1 and TRBJ2-2; the table names TRBD1, a call not compared with the DNA. The CDR3 is 13 amino acids in total, end residues counted. Germline loops: CDR1 SQVTM, CDR2 ANQGSEA. This CDR3 is CSVTGHSGGELFL.

Concerning this clonotype itself: The junction does not match germline at one end; this may be a read error. CDR3 sequence (DNA): TGTGCCAGCAGTGAAGTAGCGGGAGGGCCCTACGGGCAGTACTTC. Protein product: CASSEVAGGPYGQYF. This chain uses TRBV6-1 with TRBJ2-7; 11 nucleotides line up with TRBD2. Germline CDR1 and CDR2: MNHNS and SASEGT. The CDR3 runs 15 residues.

V usage is TRBV29-1 and J usage is TRBJ2-3, with 7 nucleotides matching TRBD2. The CDR3 runs to 14 residues. The germline V gene encodes CDR1 SQVTM and CDR2 ANQGSEA. V was clipped by 6 bases and J by 12 bases; unmatched bases: 18. CDR3 bases: TGCAGCGTGTCGGGGCGGGGGATCACAGATATACAGTATTTT. Translating it yields CSVSGRGITDIQYF.

As to this clonotype: This clone may be a read error of a much larger clone one base away. The chain couples TRBV6-5 to TRBJ1-2; D remains ambiguous. With 1 base removed from V and 1 base from J, the gap between germline ends came to 10 bases. This CDR3 has 15 amino acids. The germline CDR1 and CDR2 sequences are MNHEY and SVGAGI. The CDR3 region has the DNA TGTGCCAGCAGTTACTTTCGCGAGTGTAACTATGGCTACACCTTC. It translates to CASSYFRECNYGYTF.

For this clonotype: This clone may be a read error of a much larger clone one base away. The chain is built from TRBV28 and TRBJ2-2, with TRBD1 matching 8 bases. The CDR3 consists of 14 residues. Germline V CDR1 and CDR2: MDHEN, SYDVKM. The CDR3 DNA reads TGTGCCAGCAGTGGACAGGGTTGGACCGGGGAGCCGTTTTTT. Its protein is CASSGQGWTGEPFF.

This clonotype was detected once. An end of the junction does not agree with germline; a read error may underlie this. The chain combines TRBV11-2 with TRBJ1-4; D gene uncertain. The CDR3 loop spans 15 amino acids. Per germline, CDR1 SGHAT and CDR2 FQNNGV. CDR3 protein: CANSPQTGRNEKLFF. CDR3 bases: TGTGCCAACAGCCCGCAAACCGGACGAAATGAAAAACTGTTTTTT.

The V and J genes are TRBV20-1 and TRBJ2-3, with TRBD1 matching 8 bases. The CDR3 extends over 14 amino acids. CDR1 and CDR2 from the germline V gene are DFQATT and SNEGSKA (reference sequence). Unmatched junction bases numbered 5, after V lost 3 bases and J lost 3 bases. In DNA, the CDR3 is TGCAGTGCTAGCCGACAGGGGTTAACAGATACGCAGTATTTT. Translated: CSASRQGLTDTQYF.

This clonotype was recorded once. The junction differs from germline at one of its ends, possibly a read error. This CDR3 reads CASNLARVCGTEAFF. DNA for the CDR3: TGTGCCAGCAACTTAGCGAGGGTATGCGGGACTGAAGCTTTCTTT. This chain links TRBV11-2 with TRBJ1-1; the D is unclear. CDR1 is SGHAT, CDR2 FQNNGV, per germline. The CDR3 covers 15 residues.

This clonotype was seen repeatedly, ten times or more. This chain links TRBV6-1 with TRBJ2-3, with a tentative D call TRBD1 (6 bases). Germline V gene sequence: CDR1 MNHNS, CDR2 SASEGT. CDR3 length equals 14 residues. Trimming took off 3 bases at V and 3 bases at J, with 10 bases between the two ends. The CDR3 sequence is CASSDRGRTDTQYF. As DNA, the CDR3 is TGTGCCAGCAGTGACAGGGGCAGGACAGATACGCAGTATTTT.

There are many counts of this clonotype. The CDR3 loop is CAWSRTGYEQYF. DNA for the CDR3: TGTGCCTGGAGTAGGACGGGCTACGAGCAGTACTTC. The chain has TRBV30 and TRBJ2-7, with D unresolved. V gave up 2 bases and J gave up 3 bases, with 8 bases separating them. CDR3 length equals 12 residues. Germline loops: CDR1 GTSNPN, CDR2 SVGIG (reference sequence).